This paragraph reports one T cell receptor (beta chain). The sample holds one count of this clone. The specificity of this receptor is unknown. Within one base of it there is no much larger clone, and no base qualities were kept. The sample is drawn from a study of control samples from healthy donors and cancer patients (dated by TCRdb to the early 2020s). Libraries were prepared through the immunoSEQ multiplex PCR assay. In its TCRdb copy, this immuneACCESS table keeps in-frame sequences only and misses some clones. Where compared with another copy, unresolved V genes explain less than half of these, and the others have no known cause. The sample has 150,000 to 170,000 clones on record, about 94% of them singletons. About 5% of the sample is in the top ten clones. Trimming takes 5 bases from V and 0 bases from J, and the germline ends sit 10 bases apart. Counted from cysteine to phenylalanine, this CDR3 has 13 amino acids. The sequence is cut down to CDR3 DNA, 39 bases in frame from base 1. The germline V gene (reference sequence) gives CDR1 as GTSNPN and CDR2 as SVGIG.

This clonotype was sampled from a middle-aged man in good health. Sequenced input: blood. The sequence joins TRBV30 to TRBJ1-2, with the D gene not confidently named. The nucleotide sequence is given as TGTGCCTGGGGACGGGCGACTAACTATGGCTACACCTTC. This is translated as CAWGRATNYGYTF.